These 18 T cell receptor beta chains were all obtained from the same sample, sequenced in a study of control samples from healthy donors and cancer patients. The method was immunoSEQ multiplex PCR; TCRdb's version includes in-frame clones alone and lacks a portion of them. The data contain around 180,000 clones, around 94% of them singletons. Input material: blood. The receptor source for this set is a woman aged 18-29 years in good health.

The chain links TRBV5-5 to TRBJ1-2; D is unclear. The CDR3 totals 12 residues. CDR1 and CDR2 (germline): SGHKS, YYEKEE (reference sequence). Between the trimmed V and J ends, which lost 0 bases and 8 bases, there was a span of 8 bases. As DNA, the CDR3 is TGTGCCAGCAGCTTGGAGGGCTGGGGCTACACCTTC. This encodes CASSLEGWGYTF.

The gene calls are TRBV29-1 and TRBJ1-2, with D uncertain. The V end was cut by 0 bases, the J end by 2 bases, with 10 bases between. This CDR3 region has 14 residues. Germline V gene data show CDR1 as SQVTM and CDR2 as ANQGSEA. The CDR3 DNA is TGCAGCGTTGAAGATCTTCAAGGGAACTATGGCTACACCTTC. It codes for CSVEDLQGNYGYTF.

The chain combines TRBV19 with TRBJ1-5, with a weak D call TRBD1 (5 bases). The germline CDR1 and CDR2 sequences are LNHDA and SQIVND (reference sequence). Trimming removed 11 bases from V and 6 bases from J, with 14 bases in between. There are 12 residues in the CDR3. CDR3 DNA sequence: TGTGCCGCCGGGACGAGGGGTCAGCCCCAGCATTTT. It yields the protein CAAGTRGQPQHF.

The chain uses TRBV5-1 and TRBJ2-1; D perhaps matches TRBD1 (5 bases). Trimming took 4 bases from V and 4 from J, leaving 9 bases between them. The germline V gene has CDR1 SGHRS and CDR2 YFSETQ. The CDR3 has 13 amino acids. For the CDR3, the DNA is TGCGCCAGCAGCGCGACAGATTACAATGAGCAGTTCTTC. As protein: CASSATDYNEQFF.

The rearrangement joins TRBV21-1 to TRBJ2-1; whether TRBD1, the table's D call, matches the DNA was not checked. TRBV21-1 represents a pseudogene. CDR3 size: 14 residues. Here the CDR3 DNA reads TGTGCCATATCAGGGGGACAGGGAAAGAATGAGCAGTTCTTC. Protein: CAISGGQGKNEQFF.

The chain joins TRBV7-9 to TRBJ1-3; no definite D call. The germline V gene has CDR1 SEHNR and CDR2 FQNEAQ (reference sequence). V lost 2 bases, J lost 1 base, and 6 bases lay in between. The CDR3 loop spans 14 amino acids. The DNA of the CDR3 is TGTGCCAGCAGCTTAACGGGTTCTGGAAACACCATATATTTT. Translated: CASSLTGSGNTIYF.

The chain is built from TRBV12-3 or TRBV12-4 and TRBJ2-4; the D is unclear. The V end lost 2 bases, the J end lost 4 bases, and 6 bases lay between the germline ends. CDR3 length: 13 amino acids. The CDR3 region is CASSLIGKNIQYF. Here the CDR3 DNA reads TGTGCCAGCAGTTTAATAGGGAAAAACATTCAGTACTTC.

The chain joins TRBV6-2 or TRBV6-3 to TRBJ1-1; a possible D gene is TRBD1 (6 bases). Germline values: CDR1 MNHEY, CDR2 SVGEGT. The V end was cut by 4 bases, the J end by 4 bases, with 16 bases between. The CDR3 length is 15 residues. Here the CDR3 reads CASSLDGTLGTEAFF. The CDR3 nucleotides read TGTGCCAGCAGTTTAGACGGGACATTGGGCACTGAAGCTTTCTTT.

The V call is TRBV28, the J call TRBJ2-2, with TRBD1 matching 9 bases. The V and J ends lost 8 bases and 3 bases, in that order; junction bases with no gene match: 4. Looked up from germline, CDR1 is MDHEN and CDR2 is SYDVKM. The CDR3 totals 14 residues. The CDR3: CASAGQGDTGELFF. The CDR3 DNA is TGTGCCAGCGCGGGACAGGGCGACACCGGGGAGCTGTTTTTT.

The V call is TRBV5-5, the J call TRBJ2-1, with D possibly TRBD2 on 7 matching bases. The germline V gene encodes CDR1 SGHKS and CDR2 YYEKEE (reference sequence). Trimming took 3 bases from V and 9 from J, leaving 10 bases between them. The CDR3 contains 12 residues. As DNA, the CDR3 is TGTGCCAGCAGCTACAGGGAGGGTGAGCAGTTCTTC. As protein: CASSYREGEQFF.

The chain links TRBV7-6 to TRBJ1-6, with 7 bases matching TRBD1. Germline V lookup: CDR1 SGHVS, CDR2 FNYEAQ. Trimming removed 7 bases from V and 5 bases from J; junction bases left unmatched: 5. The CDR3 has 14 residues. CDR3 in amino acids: CASTSGQHNSPLHF. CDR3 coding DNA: TGTGCCAGCACCTCGGGACAGCATAATTCACCCCTCCACTTT.

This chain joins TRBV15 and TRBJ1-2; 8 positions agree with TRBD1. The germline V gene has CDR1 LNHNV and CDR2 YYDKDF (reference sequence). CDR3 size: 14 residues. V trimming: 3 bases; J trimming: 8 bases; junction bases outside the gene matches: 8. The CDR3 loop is CATSSLTGAGGYTF. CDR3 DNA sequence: TGTGCCACCAGCAGCCTGACAGGGGCTGGCGGCTACACCTTC.

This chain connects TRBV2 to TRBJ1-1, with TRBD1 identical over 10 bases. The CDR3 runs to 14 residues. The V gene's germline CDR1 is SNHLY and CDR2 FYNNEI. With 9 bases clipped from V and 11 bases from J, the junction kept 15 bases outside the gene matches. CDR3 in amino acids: CAREPGQGISGAFF. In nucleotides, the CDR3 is TGTGCCAGAGAACCGGGACAGGGGATTAGTGGGGCTTTCTTT.

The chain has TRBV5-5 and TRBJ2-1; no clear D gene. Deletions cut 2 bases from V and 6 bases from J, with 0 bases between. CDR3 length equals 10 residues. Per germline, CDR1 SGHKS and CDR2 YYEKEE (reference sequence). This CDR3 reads CASSFNEQFF. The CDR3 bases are TGTGCCAGCAGCTTCAATGAGCAGTTCTTC.

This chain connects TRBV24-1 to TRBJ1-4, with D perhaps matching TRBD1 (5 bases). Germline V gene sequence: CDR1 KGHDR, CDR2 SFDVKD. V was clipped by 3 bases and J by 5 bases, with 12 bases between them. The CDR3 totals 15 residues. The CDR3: CATSDPAGGNEKLFF. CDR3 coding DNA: TGTGCCACCAGTGATCCTGCGGGGGGAAATGAAAAACTGTTTTTT.

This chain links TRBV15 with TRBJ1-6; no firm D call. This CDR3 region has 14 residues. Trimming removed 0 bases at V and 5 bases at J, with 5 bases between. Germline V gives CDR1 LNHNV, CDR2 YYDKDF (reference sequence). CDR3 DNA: TGTGCCACCAGCAGAGACCGCGATAATTCACCCCTCCACTTT. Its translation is CATSRDRDNSPLHF.

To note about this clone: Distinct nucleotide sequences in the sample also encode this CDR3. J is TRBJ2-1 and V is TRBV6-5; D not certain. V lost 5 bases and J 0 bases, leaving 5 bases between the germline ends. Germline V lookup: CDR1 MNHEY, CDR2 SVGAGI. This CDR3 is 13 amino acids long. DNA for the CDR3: TGTGCCAGCAGTAGGAGCTCCTACAATGAGCAGTTCTTC. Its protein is CASSRSSYNEQFF.

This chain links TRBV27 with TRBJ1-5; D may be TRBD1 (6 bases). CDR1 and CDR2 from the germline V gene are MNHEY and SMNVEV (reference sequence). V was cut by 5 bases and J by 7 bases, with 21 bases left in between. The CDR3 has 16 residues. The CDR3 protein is CASSPGALDGKQPQHF. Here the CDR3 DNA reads TGTGCCAGCAGTCCAGGGGCCCTGGATGGGAAGCAGCCCCAGCATTTT.